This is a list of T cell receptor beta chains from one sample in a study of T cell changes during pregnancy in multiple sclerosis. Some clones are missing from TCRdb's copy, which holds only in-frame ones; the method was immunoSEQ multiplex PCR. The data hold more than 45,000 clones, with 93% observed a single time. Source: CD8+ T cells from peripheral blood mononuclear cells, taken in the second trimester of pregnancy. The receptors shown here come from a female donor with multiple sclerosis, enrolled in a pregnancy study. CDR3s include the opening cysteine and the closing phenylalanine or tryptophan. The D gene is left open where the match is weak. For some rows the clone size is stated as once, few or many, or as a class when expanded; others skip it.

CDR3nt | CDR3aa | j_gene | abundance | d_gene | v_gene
TGTGCCAGCAGCCAAGAAACAGGGGCCCCCTACAATGAGCAGTTCTTC | CASSQETGAPYNEQFF | TRBJ2-1 | - | TRBD1 | TRBV14
TGTGCCAGCAGCTTACCGGGGGAAGAGACCCAGTACTTC | CASSLPGEETQYF | TRBJ2-5 | - | - | TRBV5-4
TGTGCCAGTAGATCCTACAGGGGGGTCTCTGAAGCTTTCTTT | CASRSYRGVSEAFF | TRBJ1-1 | - | TRBD1 | TRBV19
TGTGCCAGCAGCTTATTGAGGCCGTCTAACTATGGCTACACCTTC | CASSLLRPSNYGYTF | TRBJ1-2 | once | - | TRBV7-9
TGTGCCAGCAGCCTCACCCCAGGGGGCGCGAACAATGAGCAGTTCTTC | CASSLTPGGANNEQFF | TRBJ2-1 | - | TRBD1 | TRBV7-3
TGTGCCAGCAGCGTAGATGGACACTCAAATTCACCCCTCCACTTT | CASSVDGHSNSPLHF | TRBJ1-6 | - | - | TRBV9
TGTGCCAGCTCTAAAGGGGGGGGTCAGCCCCAGCATTTT | CASSKGGGQPQHF | TRBJ1-5 | once | - | TRBV9
TGTGCCAGCAGTTTGTCGCGGGGTGAATACGAGCAGTACTTC | CASSLSRGEYEQYF | TRBJ2-7 | - | - | TRBV27
TGTGCCACCAGGGGCAGGGCGAATCCTAGCTCCTACAATGAGCAGTTCTTC | CATRGRANPSSYNEQFF | TRBJ2-1 | - | - | TRBV15
TGCAGCGTTGAACCACAGGGATTGGGCTCCTACAATGAGCAGTTCTTC | CSVEPQGLGSYNEQFF | TRBJ2-1 | - | - | TRBV29-1
TGTGCCAGCAGCTTGAGACTAGCGGAATTTGGGAATGAGCAGTTCTTC | CASSLRLAEFGNEQFF | TRBJ2-1 | - | TRBD2 | TRBV7-6
TGTGCCAGCAGCTTTTGGGTTAGCGGGGGGGCGAATGAGGAGCAGTTCTTC | CASSFWVSGGANEEQFF | TRBJ2-1 | - | TRBD2 | TRBV5-4
TGTGCCAGCAGCGCCATTGACAGGGGCTCCTACAATGAGCAGTTCTTC | CASSAIDRGSYNEQFF | TRBJ2-1 | - | TRBD1 | TRBV7-8
TGTGCCAGCAGCCAAGGAAGGGGACAGGTCTATGGCTACACCTTC | CASSQGRGQVYGYTF | TRBJ1-2 | - | TRBD1 | TRBV4-2
TGTGCCAGCCGACAGGGGAGCAATCAGCCCCAGCATTTT | CASRQGSNQPQHF | TRBJ1-5 | - | TRBD1 | TRBV6-1
TGTGCCAGAAGCTTGGATCACTACGGTGCGTCCAATGAGCAGTTCTTC | CARSLDHYGASNEQFF | TRBJ2-1 | - | - | TRBV5-3
TGTGCCAGTACGTCCGGCCCGGACACGACCTACGAGCAGTACTTC | CASTSGPDTTYEQYF | TRBJ2-7 | - | - | TRBV19
TGTGCAAGTCGCTTAGTTCCGACAGGGGGCAGGGGTACAACTAATGAAAAACTGTTTTTT | CASRLVPTGGRGTTNEKLFF | TRBJ1-4 | - | - | TRBV12-2
TGCGCCAGCAGCTTCGCGACAGGGGGCATGAACACTGAAGCTTTCTTT | CASSFATGGMNTEAFF | TRBJ1-1 | - | TRBD1 | TRBV5-1
TGCGCCAGCAGCCAAGATCGCCAGGGGGGACCTATGAACACTGAAGCTTTCTTT | CASSQDRQGGPMNTEAFF | TRBJ1-1 | - | TRBD1 | TRBV4-3
TGTGCCACCAGCAGAGAGGGGGGGATGAACACTGAAGCTTTCTTT | CATSREGGMNTEAFF | TRBJ1-1 | once | - | TRBV15
TGTGCCATCAGGAGGGGACAGGGGATCACAGATACGCAGTATTTT | CAIRRGQGITDTQYF | TRBJ2-3 | - | TRBD1 | TRBV10-3
TGCAGCGTTCTAGCGGGTACCTACAATGAGCAGTTCTTC | CSVLAGTYNEQFF | TRBJ2-1 | once | TRBD2 | TRBV29-1
TGCGCCAGCACACCCGGAACGGGACAGGGGTACGAGCAGTACTTC | CASTPGTGQGYEQYF | TRBJ2-7 | - | TRBD1 | TRBV4-3
TGTGCCAGTCAAGCGGGAGATCCAGATACGCAGTATTTT | CASQAGDPDTQYF | TRBJ2-3 | - | TRBD2 | TRBV19
TGCAGCGTTGAAGATGAAGGAGCAGTCCTTTATGGCTACACCTTC | CSVEDEGAVLYGYTF | TRBJ1-2 | - | - | TRBV29-1
TGTGCCAGGACAGGGGGAAAGTCGAACACTGAAGCTTTCTTT | CARTGGKSNTEAFF | TRBJ1-1 | - | TRBD1 | TRBV2
TGTGCCAGCAGTTTCGAACTCCTAAACACCATATATTTT | CASSFELLNTIYF | TRBJ1-3 | - | - | TRBV28
TGCGCCAGCAGCTTCCTTAACAGGGGCTTTGGAGCCTACGAGCAGTACTTC | CASSFLNRGFGAYEQYF | TRBJ2-7 | - | TRBD1 | TRBV5-1
TGTGCCAGCGCGCCCCTCCTGACAGGGGGCAACACTGAAGCTTTCTTT | CASAPLLTGGNTEAFF | TRBJ1-1 | - | TRBD1 | TRBV27
TGTGCCAGCAGCAAAGGGCTGGATGGCTACACCTTC | CASSKGLDGYTF | TRBJ1-2 | - | - | TRBV21-1
TGTGCCAGCAGCCGCGCTCGGGACATCCTAGCCAAAAACATTCAGTACTTC | CASSRARDILAKNIQYF | TRBJ2-4 | - | - | TRBV14
TGTGCCAGCAGCTCTAGCGGGACAGCCCTCTACGAGCAGTACTTC | CASSSSGTALYEQYF | TRBJ2-7 | - | TRBD2 | TRBV7-9
TGTGCTAGTGGTTTAGGACACGGAGAATCACCCCTCCACTTT | CASGLGHGESPLHF | TRBJ1-6 | - | - | TRBV12-5
TGTGCCAGCAGCTTCCTGGCGGGGGGGCCGGAGAACACTGAAGCTTTCTTT | CASSFLAGGPENTEAFF | TRBJ1-1 | - | - | TRBV27
TGTGCCAGCACCCCGACTAGCGGGAGAAGGACCGGGGAGCTGTTTTTT | CASTPTSGRRTGELFF | TRBJ2-2 | once | TRBD2 | TRBV27
TGTGCCAGCAGCACTACAGGAAATTGGCTAGGGTACACCTTC | CASSTTGNWLGYTF | TRBJ1-2 | - | - | TRBV13
TGTGCCATCGGTGGAGGGACAATGAACACCGGGGAGCTGTTTTTT | CAIGGGTMNTGELFF | TRBJ2-2 | - | - | TRBV10-3
TGTGCCAGCAGCCAAGCAAGCGCGGCAGGGGGAGCTTACAATGAGCAGTTCTTC | CASSQASAAGGAYNEQFF | TRBJ2-1 | once | TRBD1 | TRBV4-2
TGTGCCAGCAGTGAGGGACAGGGGAGGAACATTCAGTACTTC | CASSEGQGRNIQYF | TRBJ2-4 | - | TRBD1 | TRBV6-1
TGTGCCACCAGCAGAGGGGCAGGGGGTTATGGCTACACCTTC | CATSRGAGGYGYTF | TRBJ1-2 | - | TRBD1 | TRBV15
TGTGCCAGTAGTGCGGACTCATACAATGAGCAGTTCTTC | CASSADSYNEQFF | TRBJ2-1 | - | - | TRBV19